What follows are 19 T cell receptor beta chains derived from one specimen sequenced in a study of T cell responses to AZD1222 COVID-19 vaccine. Clones were read by immunoSEQ multiplex PCR, and TCRdb kept only the in-frame ones, dropping some. The sample includes 60,000 to 75,000 clones, 80% to 90% of them seen just once. This specimen consisted of peripheral blood, obtained on day 0 of AZD1222 vaccination. The origin of the receptors is an adult in good health.

The chain couples TRBV7-2 to TRBJ2-3; D gene unclear. V was shortened by 8 bases and J by 2 bases, with 11 bases between the two germline ends. The germline CDR1 and CDR2 sequences are SGHTA and FQGNSA. This CDR3 has 13 residues. The CDR3 DNA sequence: TGTGCCAGCCACCCACGGACCACAGATACGCAGTATTTT. As protein: CASHPRTTDTQYF.

The J gene is TRBJ2-3, the V gene TRBV6-5; either TRBD1 or TRBD2 may supply D (5 bases each). This CDR3 region has 16 residues. Per germline, CDR1 MNHEY and CDR2 SVGAGI. With 0 bases removed from V and 3 bases from J, the gap between germline ends came to 13 bases. The CDR3 nucleotides are TGTGCCAGCAGTTACTCGGGCCTCGAGGGGACAGATACGCAGTATTTT. This encodes CASSYSGLEGTDTQYF.

The V gene is TRBV4-1, the J gene TRBJ2-6; no clear D gene. CDR1 and CDR2 from the germline V gene are MGHRA and YSYEKL. This CDR3 has 17 amino acids. Trimming took off 0 bases at V and 0 bases at J, with 9 bases between the two ends. CDR3 nucleotides: TGCGCCAGCAGCCAAGAATGGCTCTTCTCTGGGGCCAACGTCCTGACTTTC. Amino acids: CASSQEWLFSGANVLTF.

The sample holds one count of this clone. This chain uses TRBV5-1 with TRBJ1-1; TRBD1 agrees at 7 bases. Germline V lookup: CDR1 SGHRS, CDR2 YFSETQ. This CDR3 is 14 amino acids long. The J segment lost 4 bases and the V segment lost 3 bases, leaving 6 bases of the junction unmatched. The CDR3, as DNA: TGCGCCAGCAGCTCTGGGACAGCCAGCACTGAAGCTTTCTTT. Protein product: CASSSGTASTEAFF. Filled out from reference TRBV5-1 and TRBJ1-1, the complete variable domain reads KAGVTQTPRYLIKTRGQQVTLSCSPISGHRSVSWYQQTPGQGLQFLFEYFSETQRNKGNFPGRFSGRQFSNSRSEMNVSTLELGDSALYLCASSSGTASTEAFFGQGTRLTVV.

The J gene is TRBJ2-1, the V gene TRBV19, with 12 bases that match TRBD1. J lost 4 bases, V lost 6 bases, and 13 bases had no gene match. Germline V CDR1 and CDR2: LNHDA, SQIVND (reference sequence). The CDR3 is 18 residues long. The CDR3, as DNA: TGTGCCAGTAGAAAGGGACAGGGGGCAACTAGCGGTTACAATGAGCAGTTCTTC. It encodes CASRKGQGATSGYNEQFF.

CDR3 in amino acids: CASSFGTAQIYEQFF. In DNA form, the CDR3 reads TGCGCCAGCAGCTTTGGGACAGCTCAGATATATGAGCAGTTCTTC. The chain links TRBV5-1 to TRBJ2-1; 7 bases match TRBD1. This CDR3 spans 15 amino acids. V shed 2 bases and J 8 bases; nucleotides not matched to a gene: 10. The V gene's germline CDR1 is SGHRS and CDR2 YFSETQ. The variable domain in full, with the rest retrieved from reference TRBV5-1 and TRBJ2-1, is KAGVTQTPRYLIKTRGQQVTLSCSPISGHRSVSWYQQTPGQGLQFLFEYFSETQRNKGNFPGRFSGRQFSNSRSEMNVSTLELGDSALYLCASSFGTAQIYEQFFGPGTRLTVL.

The rearrangement joins TRBV28 to TRBJ2-7; tentatively, D is TRBD2 (5 bases). The germline gives CDR1 MDHEN, CDR2 SYDVKM. The length of the CDR3 is 14 residues. V was clipped by 3 bases and J by 0 bases, with 9 bases between them. CDR3 protein: CASSFAGFSYEQYF. CDR3 in DNA: TGTGCCAGCAGTTTCGCGGGCTTCTCCTACGAGCAGTACTTC.

The chain combines TRBV6-5 with TRBJ2-1; TRBD1 agrees at 9 bases. Unmatched junction bases numbered 9, after V lost 5 bases and J lost 7 bases. This CDR3 contains 15 residues. Germline assignment: CDR1 MNHEY and CDR2 SVGAGI. The CDR3 region is CASSPLGTGRNEQFF. CDR3 sequence (DNA): TGTGCCAGCAGTCCCTTGGGGACAGGGCGGAATGAGCAGTTCTTC.

The chain combines TRBV7-2 with TRBJ2-1; 15 bases align to TRBD2. After removal of 0 bases from V and 12 bases from J, the junction contained 6 bases not matched to a gene. Germline V gene lookup returns CDR1 SGHTA and CDR2 FQGNSA. This CDR3 contains 16 residues. CDR3 protein: CASSLARGLAGGTQFF. DNA for the CDR3: TGTGCCAGCAGCTTAGCTAGGGGACTAGCGGGAGGTACGCAGTTCTTC.

This chain joins TRBV7-6 and TRBJ2-5; the match to TRBD2 covers 9 bases. The germline V gene encodes CDR1 SGHVS and CDR2 FNYEAQ. The junction had 11 bases not matched to a gene; V was cut back by 3 bases and J by 3 bases. The CDR3 sequence is 17 residues long. The CDR3 region has the DNA TGTGCCAGCAGCTTGGACCCCCCTAGCGGGAATAAAGAGACCCAGTACTTC. Translating it yields CASSLDPPSGNKETQYF.

V and J are TRBV11-3 and TRBJ1-2, with D hard to call. The CDR3 has 14 amino acids. Germline-derived CDR1 and CDR2 are SGHNT and YENEEA. Trimming removed 5 bases at V and 7 bases at J, with 17 bases between. The CDR3 coding sequence is TGTGCCAGCAGCCCATCGGGCCCGTCGGGTGGCTACACCTTC. Translating it yields CASSPSGPSGGYTF.

V usage is TRBV18 and J usage is TRBJ1-1; TRBD1 is a possible D gene (5 bases). V shed 3 bases and J shed 1 base, with 21 bases lying between them. Germline V lookup: CDR1 KGHSH, CDR2 LQKENI. The CDR3 spans 18 residues. DNA of the CDR3: TGTGCCAGCTCACCCCTGACTGGGGCAGGGAGTTCGAACACTGAAGCTTTCTTT. Its protein is CASSPLTGAGSSNTEAFF.

The CDR3 loop is CASNNDRGEGYGYTF. The CDR3 bases are TGTGCCAGCAATAACGACAGGGGCGAGGGCTATGGCTACACCTTC. The chain links TRBV28 to TRBJ1-2, with 8 bases fitting TRBD1. Germline V gene lookup returns CDR1 MDHEN and CDR2 SYDVKM. CDR3 length: 15 amino acids. The V segment lost 7 bases and the J segment 4 bases; nucleotides outside the gene matches: 11.

The chain employs TRBV5-1 and TRBJ1-4; a possible D gene is TRBD1 (5 bases). The germline CDR1 and CDR2 sequences are SGHRS and YFSETQ. This CDR3 region has 15 residues. V was clipped by 6 bases and J by 0 bases, with 12 bases between them. The CDR3 bases are TGCGCCAGCACCCGTGACAGTACAACTAATGAAAAACTGTTTTTT. This sequence encodes CASTRDSTTNEKLFF.

The chain employs TRBV5-6 and TRBJ1-6; possible D gene TRBD1, 5 bases. Germline-derived CDR1 and CDR2 are SGHDT and YYEEEE. There are 15 residues in the CDR3. The V gene lost 4 bases and the J gene lost 0 bases, with 8 bases spanning the gap. CDR3 in amino acids: CASSDRPSYNSPLHF. DNA for the CDR3: TGTGCCAGCAGCGACAGACCCTCCTATAATTCACCCCTCCACTTT.

J is TRBJ2-1 and V is TRBV24-1, with TRBD2 identical over 11 bases. Germline V gives CDR1 KGHDR, CDR2 SFDVKD. Trimming removed 4 bases from V and 5 bases from J; junction bases left unmatched: 6. The CDR3 runs to 16 residues. Here the CDR3 DNA reads TGTGCCACCAGTGACCCGGGACTAGCGGCCAACAATGAGCAGTTCTTC. Residues: CATSDPGLAANNEQFF.

V gene TRBV11-3 combines with J gene TRBJ1-4; weak D call: TRBD1 (5 bases). The V gene's germline CDR1 is SGHNT and CDR2 YENEEA. Trimming removed 1 base at V and 0 bases at J, with 12 bases between. The CDR3 contains 17 residues. The CDR3 coding sequence is TGTGCCAGCAGCTTAGCGAGGGGCAGAGCAACTAATGAAAAACTGTTTTTT. This sequence encodes CASSLARGRATNEKLFF.

This chain links TRBV5-1 with TRBJ2-1, with TRBD2 as a possible D gene (6 bases). V was clipped by 1 base and J by 10 bases, with 15 bases between them. This CDR3 is built from 14 residues. CDR1 is SGHRS, CDR2 YFSETQ, per germline. The CDR3 reads CASSLQTTGVEQFF. The CDR3 bases are TGCGCCAGCAGCTTGCAAACTACGGGGGTCGAGCAGTTCTTC.

The gene calls are TRBV11-1 and TRBJ1-2; the match to TRBD1 covers 10 bases. Germline assignment: CDR1 SGHAT and CDR2 FQDESV (reference sequence). The CDR3 extends over 15 amino acids. After removal of 5 bases from V and 2 bases from J, the junction contained 5 bases not matched to a gene. For the CDR3, the DNA is TGTGCCAGCAGCAACCCGGGACAGGGGAACTATGGCTACACCTTC. Translating it yields CASSNPGQGNYGYTF.